These 28 T cell receptor beta chains came from one sample sequenced in a study of T-cell reconstitution after alpha-beta-depleted transplantation in children (dated by TCRdb to about 2016). In the paper's terms, the treatment or condition label means: allogeneic hematopoietic cell transplantation with graft depleted of TCRalphabeta T cells and CD19 B cells. The method behind the library was PCR. TCRdb lists the instrument as Illumina HiSeq 2500. To normalize quantification of the TCRbeta repertoire, the TCR libraries were built with molecular barcoding that relied on unique molecular identifiers. TCRdb ran its own pipeline on the public reads, namely fastp trimming at Q25 and MiXCR clone calling, and kept in-frame beta chains. Entries that share a CDR3 protein sequence are merged under the most common genes and DNA. For this sample there are 500,000 to 650,000 distinct CDR3 sequences; under 15% appear just once. The ten largest clones capture 2.2% of the sample.

Sequenced here: PBMCs, mostly from graft donor cells, sampled 360 days after TCRalphabeta/CD19-depleted stem cell transplant. These receptors were taken from a male patient aged 5 to 17 who had a stem cell transplant for acute myeloid leukemia, so the T cells may come from the graft donor.

The chain employs TRBV28 and TRBJ1-2; D call uncertain. This CDR3 contains 15 residues. The germline V and J ends were trimmed by 10 bases and 1 base, with 19 bases remaining between them. CDR1 and CDR2 from the germline V gene are MDHEN and SYDVKM. CDR3: CAITGRRRGNYGYTF. The CDR3, as DNA: TGTGCCATCACCGGACGGCGTCGGGGTAACTATGGCTACACCTTC.

V usage is TRBV7-2 and J usage is TRBJ2-7; D gene ambiguous. The CDR3 spans 15 residues. The ends were cut back, 1 base at V and 0 bases at J, with 10 bases in the middle. The germline V gene encodes CDR1 SGHTA and CDR2 FQGNSA. The CDR3 sequence is CASSLESVGSYEQYF. The CDR3 nucleotides are TGTGCCAGCAGCTTAGAATCCGTCGGCTCCTACGAGCAGTACTTC.

This clonotype was recorded a few times. The J gene is TRBJ2-1, the V gene TRBV20-1, with D perhaps TRBD2 (6 bases). The germline V gene encodes CDR1 DFQATT and CDR2 SNEGSKA (reference sequence). Trimming took 6 bases from V and 3 from J, leaving 18 bases between them. The CDR3 is 15 residues long. Here the CDR3 DNA reads TGCAGTGCAGAGCGGGCCTTTCCCGGCTACAATGAGCAGTTCTTC. Translated, it gives CSAERAFPGYNEQFF.

V usage is TRBV29-1 and J usage is TRBJ2-7; D may match TRBD1 or TRBD2 (6 bases each). Germline V lookup: CDR1 SQVTM, CDR2 ANQGSEA. Trimming stripped 6 bases from V and 4 bases from J, with 22 bases between. The CDR3 length is 15 residues. For the CDR3, the DNA is TGCAGCGTCGGAGGTGGGGCAGGAGGGGGGTACGAGCAGTACTTC. Amino acid sequence: CSVGGGAGGGYEQYF.

This clonotype was picked up a small number of times. The chain carries TRBV12-3 or TRBV12-4 and TRBJ2-1; 9 nucleotides align to TRBD2. The V segment lost 5 bases and the J segment 8 bases; nucleotides outside the gene matches: 4. CDR3 size: 13 residues. This CDR3 reads CASSLRTSDEQFF. The CDR3 DNA reads as TGTGCCAGCAGTCTGAGGACTAGCGATGAGCAGTTCTTC.

This chain joins TRBV4-2 and TRBJ2-1, with 8 bases that match TRBD2. The CDR3 contains 16 residues. Germline CDR1 and CDR2: LGHNA and YNFKEQ. V was pared by 2 bases and J by 6 bases, with 9 bases of the junction left unmatched. For the CDR3, the DNA is TGTGCCAGCAGCCAAAGGGGAAGCGGGAGAGGCAATGAGCAGTTCTTC. It yields the protein CASSQRGSGRGNEQFF.

This chain joins TRBV29-1 and TRBJ2-2; TRBD2 agrees at 10 bases. Germline V gives CDR1 SQVTM, CDR2 ANQGSEA. The CDR3 spans 16 residues. V was clipped by 0 bases and J by 3 bases; unmatched bases: 4. The CDR3 DNA is TGCAGCGTTGAAGATCTAGCGGGAGCCCACACCGGGGAGCTGTTTTTT. Its protein is CSVEDLAGAHTGELFF.

The V call is TRBV30, the J call TRBJ2-7; TRBD2 agrees at 7 bases. Trimming at V came to 5 bases and at J to 2 bases, leaving 6 bases not matched to a gene. The CDR3 covers 13 residues. CDR1 and CDR2 from the germline V gene are GTSNPN and SVGIG (reference sequence). For the CDR3, the DNA is TGTGCCTGGGGTAAGCGGGATCCCTACGAGCAGTACTTC. Protein product: CAWGKRDPYEQYF.

This clonotype was recorded many times. The rearrangement links TRBV10-3 to TRBJ2-3; no clear D. Per the germline V gene, CDR1 is ENHRY and CDR2 is SYGVKD. The CDR3 is 13 amino acids. With 5 bases removed from V and 4 bases from J, the gap between germline ends came to 10 bases. CDR3 loop: CAISSSLADTQYF. Here the CDR3 DNA reads TGTGCCATCAGTTCCTCACTTGCAGATACGCAGTATTTT.

This chain joins TRBV29-1 and TRBJ2-1; D is ambiguous. The CDR3 contains 10 residues. Germline V gene sequence: CDR1 SQVTM, CDR2 ANQGSEA. V was cut by 4 bases and J by 12 bases, with 10 bases left in between. CDR3 amino acids: CSVGGGVQFF. The CDR3 DNA follows: TGCAGCGTTGGTGGTGGGGTGCAGTTCTTC.

V and J are TRBV2 and TRBJ1-1, with a possible D match to TRBD1 (5 bases). Trimming left V 3 bases short and J 1 base short, with 9 bases between. The CDR3 is 14 amino acids. Per germline, CDR1 SNHLY and CDR2 FYNNEI. This CDR3 reads CASSENQGNTEAFF. The CDR3 DNA is TGTGCCAGCAGTGAGAACCAGGGGAACACTGAAGCTTTCTTT.

CDR3 in DNA: TGCAGCGTTGAAGAGGGGACAGTCTACGAGCAGTACTTC. Translation gives CSVEEGTVYEQYF. The chain joins TRBV29-1 to TRBJ2-7; 7 bases match TRBD1. The trim removed 0 bases at V and 3 bases at J, leaving 2 bases unmatched. This CDR3 contains 13 residues. In germline, CDR1 is SQVTM, CDR2 ANQGSEA.

There are many counts of this clonotype. V usage is TRBV20-1 and J usage is TRBJ2-1, with 7 positions matching TRBD2. Germline V gives CDR1 DFQATT, CDR2 SNEGSKA (reference sequence). The CDR3 spans 13 residues. The CDR3, as DNA: TGCAGCCAGCGGGGTAGCTCCTACAATGAGCAGTTCTTC. This encodes CSQRGSSYNEQFF.

This clonotype appeared many times. V is TRBV12-3 or TRBV12-4 and J is TRBJ2-1, with TRBD2 matching 12 bases. The CDR3 extends over 16 amino acids. The junction had 8 bases not matched to a gene; V was cut back by 6 bases and J by 5 bases. The CDR3 spells CASRPSSGRGHNEQFF. In nucleotides, the CDR3 is TGTGCCAGCAGACCATCTAGCGGGAGGGGCCACAATGAGCAGTTCTTC.

In this sample, this clonotype turned up a few times. This chain uses TRBV7-3 with TRBJ2-3; 10 nucleotides agree with TRBD2. V lost 6 bases, J lost 5 bases, and 8 bases stayed unmatched. This CDR3 spans 15 amino acids. Germline V gene lookup returns CDR1 SGHTA and CDR2 FQGTGA. This CDR3 reads CASSTVAGGLDTQYF. For the CDR3, the DNA is TGTGCCAGCAGTACCGTAGCGGGAGGCCTAGATACGCAGTATTTT.

V and J are TRBV11-2 and TRBJ2-3, with TRBD2 identical over 14 bases. The CDR3 runs to 19 residues. CDR1 and CDR2 from the germline V gene are SGHAT and FQNNGV. With V trimmed by 4 bases and J by 2 bases, 11 bases remained unmatched. The CDR3 sequence: CASSSTGTTSGRATDTQYF. Written as DNA, the CDR3 is TGTGCCAGCAGCTCCACCGGAACGACTAGCGGGAGGGCCACAGATACGCAGTATTTT.

This clonotype was counted only a few times. The CDR3 bases are TGTGCCAGCAGCTTATCCGGACCCGATTACGAGCAGTACTTC. Its protein is CASSLSGPDYEQYF. The chain employs TRBV7-2 and TRBJ2-7, with D uncertain. V gave up 2 bases and J gave up 4 bases, with 12 bases separating them. Per the germline V gene, CDR1 is SGHTA and CDR2 is FQGNSA. The CDR3 loop spans 14 amino acids.

This clonotype has ten or more counts. The chain has TRBV5-1 and TRBJ2-2; unclear D gene. The V end lost 0 bases, the J end lost 3 bases, and 3 bases lay between the germline ends. Germline-derived CDR1 and CDR2 are SGHRS and YFSETQ. This CDR3 is 13 amino acids long. CDR3 nucleotide sequence: TGCGCCAGCAGCTTGGCTCACACCGGGGAGCTGTTTTTT. It specifies CASSLAHTGELFF.

As DNA, the CDR3 is TGTGCCAGCAGTGGACTCAGGGGGTGGGGTGGCTACACCTTC. This codes for CASSGLRGWGGYTF. This chain uses TRBV25-1 with TRBJ1-2; TRBD1 matches 7 bases. The V and J ends lost 4 bases and 7 bases, in that order; junction bases with no gene match: 9. Germline values: CDR1 MGHDK, CDR2 SYGVNS. The CDR3 runs 14 residues.

At least ten counts were recorded for this clonotype. The chain links TRBV7-8 to TRBJ1-1, with a weak D call TRBD1 (6 bases). CDR1 is SGHVS, CDR2 FQNEAQ, per germline. Trimming pared 3 bases from V and 5 bases from J, leaving 16 bases between. This CDR3 is 15 amino acids long. In nucleotides, the CDR3 is TGTGCCAGCAGCTTGACAGGCCCTAGGGGGACTGAAGCTTTCTTT. Residues: CASSLTGPRGTEAFF.

This clonotype appeared a few times. The chain joins TRBV10-3 to TRBJ2-1; 9 nucleotides match TRBD1. The ends lost 6 bases at V and 2 bases at J; junction bases unmatched: 5. CDR3 size: 15 residues. Germline V gene lookup returns CDR1 ENHRY and CDR2 SYGVKD. This CDR3 is CAIRRDRGAYNEQFF. DNA of the CDR3: TGTGCCATCAGACGAGACAGGGGGGCCTACAATGAGCAGTTCTTC.

This clonotype occurred a few times. V and J are TRBV6-1 and TRBJ2-3; D gene unclear. V lost 7 bases and J 4 bases, leaving 12 bases between the germline ends. CDR3 length equals 13 residues. Germline V gives CDR1 MNHNS, CDR2 SASEGT. The DNA for the CDR3 is TGTGCCAGCAAACGCCGTGGGTCAGATACGCAGTATTTT. As protein: CASKRRGSDTQYF.

In this sample, this clonotype turned up a few times. This chain links TRBV29-1 with TRBJ1-5, with 9 bases identical to TRBD1. V lost 3 bases to trimming and J lost 5 bases; unmatched junction nucleotides: 8. CDR3 length: 15 amino acids. The germline V gene has CDR1 SQVTM and CDR2 ANQGSEA. The CDR3 sequence is CSVDAGQGIDQPQHF. The DNA of the CDR3 is TGCAGCGTTGACGCCGGACAGGGGATAGATCAGCCCCAGCATTTT. Supplemented by reference TRBV29-1 and TRBJ1-5, the full variable domain reads SAVISQKPSRDICQRGTSLTIQCQVDSQVTMMFWYRQQPGQSLTLIATANQGSEATYESGFVIDKFPISRPNLTFSTLTVSNMSPEDSSIYLCSVDAGQGIDQPQHFGDGTRLSIL.

This clonotype was observed a few times. The chain has TRBV6-5 and TRBJ2-5, with 8 bases lining up with TRBD2. V gave up 2 bases and J gave up 3 bases; unmatched junction bases: 5. Per germline, CDR1 MNHEY and CDR2 SVGAGI. The CDR3 covers 15 residues. In nucleotides, the CDR3 is TGTGCCAGCAGTTACGGGGGACTAGAAAAAGAGACCCAGTACTTC. Translated, it gives CASSYGGLEKETQYF.

This clonotype was observed a handful of times. The chain joins TRBV20-1 to TRBJ2-3, with D possibly being TRBD2 (6 bases). V was cut by 5 bases and J by 4 bases, with 16 bases left in between. The CDR3 loop spans 14 amino acids. CDR1 and CDR2 (germline): DFQATT, SNEGSKA (reference sequence). Here the CDR3 DNA reads TGCAGTGCTGGGGACTCCTGGGGATCAGATACGCAGTATTTT. It specifies CSAGDSWGSDTQYF.

At least ten counts were recorded for this clonotype. The CDR3: CASSLVGEAFF. The CDR3 region has the DNA TGCGCCAGCAGCTTGGTCGGTGAAGCTTTCTTT. The chain has TRBV5-1 and TRBJ1-1, with no clear D. CDR1 is SGHRS and CDR2 is YFSETQ in the germline V gene. V was pared by 0 bases and J by 7 bases, with 4 bases between. The CDR3 has 11 residues.

This chain links TRBV28 with TRBJ2-5, with 10 bases identical to TRBD2. This CDR3 is 15 amino acids long. Unmatched junction bases numbered 7, after V lost 8 bases and J lost 1 base. Germline values: CDR1 MDHEN, CDR2 SYDVKM. Written as DNA, the CDR3 is TGTGCCAGCGGACTAGCGGTAGTCGGCCAAGAGACCCAGTACTTC. Translation: CASGLAVVGQETQYF.

In this sample, this clonotype turned up many times. This chain connects TRBV15 to TRBJ2-1; 9 positions match TRBD2. The CDR3 loop spans 15 amino acids. Germline CDR1 and CDR2: LNHNV and YYDKDF (reference sequence). V trimming: 5 bases; J trimming: 10 bases; junction bases outside the gene matches: 12. CDR3 DNA sequence: TGTGCCACCAGCGGATCTCCGGGACTAGCAGGGGAGCAGTTCTTC. Translating gives CATSGSPGLAGEQFF.